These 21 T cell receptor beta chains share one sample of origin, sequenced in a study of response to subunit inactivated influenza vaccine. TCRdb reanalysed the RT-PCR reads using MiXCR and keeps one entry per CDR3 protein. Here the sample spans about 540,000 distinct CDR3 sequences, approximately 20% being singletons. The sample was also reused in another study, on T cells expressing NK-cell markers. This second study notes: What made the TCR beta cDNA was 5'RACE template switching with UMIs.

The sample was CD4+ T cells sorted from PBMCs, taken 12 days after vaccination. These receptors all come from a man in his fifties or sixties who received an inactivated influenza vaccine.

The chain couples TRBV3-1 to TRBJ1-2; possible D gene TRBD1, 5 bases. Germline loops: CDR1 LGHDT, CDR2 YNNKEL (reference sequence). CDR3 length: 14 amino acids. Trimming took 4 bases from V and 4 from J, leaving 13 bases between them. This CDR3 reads CASSPGPQGYGYTF. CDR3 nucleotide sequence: TGTGCCAGCAGCCCGGGGCCGCAGGGCTATGGCTACACCTTC.

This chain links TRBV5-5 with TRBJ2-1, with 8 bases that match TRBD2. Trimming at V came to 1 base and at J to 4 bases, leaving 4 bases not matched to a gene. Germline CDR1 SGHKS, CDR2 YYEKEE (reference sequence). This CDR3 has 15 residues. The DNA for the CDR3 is TGTGCCAGCAGCTTGCAGCGGGAGAGGTACAATGAGCAGTTCTTC. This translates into CASSLQRERYNEQFF.

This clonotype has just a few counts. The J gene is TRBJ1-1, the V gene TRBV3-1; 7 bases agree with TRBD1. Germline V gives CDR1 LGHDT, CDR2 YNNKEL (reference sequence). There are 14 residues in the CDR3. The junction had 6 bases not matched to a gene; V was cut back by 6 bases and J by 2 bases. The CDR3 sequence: CASRPGQTNTEAFF. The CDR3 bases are TGTGCCAGCAGACCGGGACAGACAAACACTGAAGCTTTCTTT.

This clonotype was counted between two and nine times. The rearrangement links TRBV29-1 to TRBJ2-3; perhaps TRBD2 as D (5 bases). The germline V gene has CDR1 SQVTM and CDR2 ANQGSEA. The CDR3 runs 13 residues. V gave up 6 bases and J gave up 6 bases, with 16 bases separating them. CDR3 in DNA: TGCAGCGTAGTGGAGCGGCGCTTTGATACGCAGTATTTT. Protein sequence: CSVVERRFDTQYF.

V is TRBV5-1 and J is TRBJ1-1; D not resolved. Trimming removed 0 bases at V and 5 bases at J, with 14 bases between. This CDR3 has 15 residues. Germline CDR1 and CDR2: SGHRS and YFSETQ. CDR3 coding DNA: TGCGCCAGCAGCTTGGATGGGATCTCGGGGACTGAAGCTTTCTTT. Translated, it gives CASSLDGISGTEAFF.

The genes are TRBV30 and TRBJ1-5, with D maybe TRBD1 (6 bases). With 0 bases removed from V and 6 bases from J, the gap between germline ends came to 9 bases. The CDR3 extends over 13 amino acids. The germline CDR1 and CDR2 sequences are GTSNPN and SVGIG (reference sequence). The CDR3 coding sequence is TGTGCCTGGAGTGTACAGGGCAGTCAGCCCCAGCATTTT. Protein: CAWSVQGSQPQHF.

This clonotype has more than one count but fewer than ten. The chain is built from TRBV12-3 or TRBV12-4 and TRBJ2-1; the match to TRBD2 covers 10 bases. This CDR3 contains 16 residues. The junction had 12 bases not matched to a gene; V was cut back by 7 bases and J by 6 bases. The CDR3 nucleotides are TGTGCCAGCACTCCGGGGGCTAGCGGGGGCCCCAATGAGCAGTTCTTC. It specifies CASTPGASGGPNEQFF.

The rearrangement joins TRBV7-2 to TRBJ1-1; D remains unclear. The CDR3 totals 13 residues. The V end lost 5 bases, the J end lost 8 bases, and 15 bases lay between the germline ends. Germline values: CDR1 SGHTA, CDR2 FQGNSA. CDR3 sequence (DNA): TGTGCCAGCAGCCCCGGCGGAGTTAGCGAAGCTTTCTTT. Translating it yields CASSPGGVSEAFF.

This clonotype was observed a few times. The CDR3 loop is CASSQGGAGKETQYF. Here the CDR3 DNA reads TGTGCCAGCAGCCAGGGGGGGGCAGGGAAAGAGACCCAGTACTTC. The V gene is TRBV7-9, the J gene TRBJ2-5; D assignment may be TRBD1 or TRBD2 (7 bases each). This CDR3 is 15 amino acids long. Germline values: CDR1 SEHNR, CDR2 FQNEAQ (reference sequence). Trimming cost V 5 bases and J 3 bases, with 16 bases left between them.

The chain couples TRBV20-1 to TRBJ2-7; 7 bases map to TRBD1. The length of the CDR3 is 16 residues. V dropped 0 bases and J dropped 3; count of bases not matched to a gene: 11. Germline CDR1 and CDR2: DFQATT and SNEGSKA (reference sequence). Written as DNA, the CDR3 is TGCAGTGCTAGAGATGTGGGACAGTTGATACTCTACGAGCAGTACTTC. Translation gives CSARDVGQLILYEQYF.

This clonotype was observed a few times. The CDR3 DNA is TGTGCCAGCAGCCCCGGGGGGATCAACTCCTACAATGAGCAGTTCTTC. Protein: CASSPGGINSYNEQFF. J is TRBJ2-1 and V is TRBV7-6, with TRBD2 matching over 7 bases. V gave up 5 bases and J gave up 0 bases; unmatched junction bases: 7. The CDR3 sequence is 16 residues long. The V gene's germline CDR1 is SGHVS and CDR2 FNYEAQ.

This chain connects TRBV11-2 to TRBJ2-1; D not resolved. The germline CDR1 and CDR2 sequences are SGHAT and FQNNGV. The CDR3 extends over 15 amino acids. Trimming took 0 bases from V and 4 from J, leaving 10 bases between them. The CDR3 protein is CASSLDLQQYNEQFF. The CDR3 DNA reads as TGTGCCAGCAGCTTAGATCTGCAACAGTACAATGAGCAGTTCTTC.

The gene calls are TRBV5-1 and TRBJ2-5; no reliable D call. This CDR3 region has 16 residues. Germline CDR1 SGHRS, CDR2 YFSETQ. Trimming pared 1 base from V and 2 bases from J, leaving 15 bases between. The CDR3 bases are TGCGCCAGCAGCTTGTTCGGCAGGAAGACTCAAGAGACCCAGTACTTC. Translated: CASSLFGRKTQETQYF.

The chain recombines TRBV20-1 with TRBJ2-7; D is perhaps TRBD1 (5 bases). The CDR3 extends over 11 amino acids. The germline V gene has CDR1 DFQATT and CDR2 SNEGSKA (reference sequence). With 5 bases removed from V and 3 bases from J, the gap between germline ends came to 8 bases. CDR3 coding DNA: TGCAGTGCTTTCAGGGACTACGAGCAGTACTTC. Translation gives CSAFRDYEQYF.

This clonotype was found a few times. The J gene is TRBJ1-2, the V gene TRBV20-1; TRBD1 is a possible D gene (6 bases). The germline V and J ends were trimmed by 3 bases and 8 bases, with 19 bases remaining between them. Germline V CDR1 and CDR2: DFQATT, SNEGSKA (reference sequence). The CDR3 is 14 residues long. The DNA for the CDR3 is TGCAGTGCTAGTCAGGGGTGGACCCCTCGGGGCTACACCTTC. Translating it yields CSASQGWTPRGYTF.

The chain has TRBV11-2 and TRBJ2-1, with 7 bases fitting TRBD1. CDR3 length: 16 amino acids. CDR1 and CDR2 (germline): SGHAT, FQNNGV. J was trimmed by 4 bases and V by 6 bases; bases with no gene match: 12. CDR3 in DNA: TGTGCCAGCAGAAACTTACGGACAGGAGTTTACAATGAGCAGTTCTTC. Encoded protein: CASRNLRTGVYNEQFF.

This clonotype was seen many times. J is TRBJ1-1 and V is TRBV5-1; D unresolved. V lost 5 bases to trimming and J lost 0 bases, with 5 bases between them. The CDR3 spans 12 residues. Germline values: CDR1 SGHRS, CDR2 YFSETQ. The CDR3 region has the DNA TGCGCCAGCAGGGCCTTGAACACTGAAGCTTTCTTT. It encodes CASRALNTEAFF.

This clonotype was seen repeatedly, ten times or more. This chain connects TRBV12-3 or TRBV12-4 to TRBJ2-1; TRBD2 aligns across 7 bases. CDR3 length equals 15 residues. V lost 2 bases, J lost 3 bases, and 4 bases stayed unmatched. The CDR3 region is CASSLWRGNYNEQFF. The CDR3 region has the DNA TGTGCCAGCAGTTTATGGCGGGGGAACTACAATGAGCAGTTCTTC.

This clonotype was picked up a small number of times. The DNA of the CDR3 is TGCAGTGCGCAGATGGGACTAGCGGATAACAATGAGCAGTTCTTC. Its protein product is CSAQMGLADNNEQFF. This sequence joins TRBV20-1 and TRBJ2-1, with 11 bases identical to TRBD2. The ends lost 6 bases at V and 5 bases at J; junction bases unmatched: 9. The CDR3 is 15 residues long. CDR1 DFQATT and CDR2 SNEGSKA come from the germline V gene (reference sequence).

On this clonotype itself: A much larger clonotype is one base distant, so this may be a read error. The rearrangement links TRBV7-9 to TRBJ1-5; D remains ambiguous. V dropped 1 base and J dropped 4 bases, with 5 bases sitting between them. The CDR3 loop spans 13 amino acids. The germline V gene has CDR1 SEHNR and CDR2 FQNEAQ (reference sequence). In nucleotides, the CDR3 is TGTGCCAGCAGCTTAGGGCTAAATCAGCCCCAGCATTTT. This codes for CASSLGLNQPQHF.

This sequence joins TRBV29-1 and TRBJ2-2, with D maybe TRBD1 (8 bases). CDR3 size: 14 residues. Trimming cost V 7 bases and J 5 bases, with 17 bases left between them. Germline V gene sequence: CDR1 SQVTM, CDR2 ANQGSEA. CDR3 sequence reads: CSAKTGGGTGELFF. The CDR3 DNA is TGCAGCGCCAAAACAGGGGGGGGTACCGGGGAGCTGTTTTTT.